This TCR beta chain was recorded in a study of regulatory T cells in long-lasting Graves disease. The CDR3 length is 14 residues. The ends lost 7 bases at V and 6 bases at J; junction bases unmatched: 8. Per the germline V gene, CDR1 is MDHEN and CDR2 is SYDVKM. At least ten counts were recorded for this clonotype. HTBI primers from iRepertoire and Arm-PCR of CDR3 regions yielded the TCR beta libraries. MiXCR was run by TCRdb on the multiplex PCR reads, yielding one entry per CDR3 protein. This sample has 400,000 to 600,000 distinct CDR3 sequences, with 20% to 25% found just once. Time point defined: persistent/refractory GD, antithyroid drugs over 5 years with positive TRAb. The TCR library was made from RNA extracted from PBMCs.

The J gene is TRBJ1-4, the V gene TRBV28; 7 nucleotides align to TRBD1. This TCR was sampled from a female donor with Graves disease. The source material was peripheral blood mononuclear cells (PBMCs), sampled when the disease was refractory, from a patient treated with antithyroid drugs. The CDR3 DNA reads as TGTGCCAGCAAGACCCACACAGGGGATGAAAAACTGTTTTTT. Amino acid sequence: CASKTHTGDEKLFF.